What follows are 30 T cell receptor beta chains derived from one specimen sequenced in a study of siplizumab effects on memory and regulatory T cells. Sequencing used immunoSEQ multiplex PCR; TCRdb keeps in-frame clones, though not all of them. Of around 82,000 clones in the sample, around 93% were seen once. Sequenced: CD8+ T cells sorted from blood. The source of these receptors is a human donor in good health.

V is TRBV5-1 and J is TRBJ2-2; D unclear. Deletions cut 0 bases from V and 6 bases from J, with 3 bases between. Germline V gene sequence: CDR1 SGHRS, CDR2 YFSETQ. The CDR3 is made up of 12 amino acids. CDR3 in amino acids: CASSLAAGELFF. DNA of the CDR3: TGCGCCAGCAGCTTGGCCGCCGGGGAGCTGTTTTTT.

This sequence joins TRBV5-1 and TRBJ2-3, with D possibly matching TRBD1 (6 bases). V was pared by 9 bases and J by 5 bases, with 16 bases between. The CDR3 has 13 residues. Germline CDR1 and CDR2: SGHRS and YFSETQ. This CDR3 reads CATTTGMRDTQYF. The CDR3 region has the DNA TGCGCCACGACGACAGGCATGAGAGATACGCAGTATTTT.

V is TRBV2 and J is TRBJ2-7; no firm D call. Trimming cost V 6 bases and J 2 bases, with 11 bases left between them. The CDR3 sequence is 13 residues long. The germline CDR1 and CDR2 sequences are SNHLY and FYNNEI. The CDR3 region is CASRAYEAYEQYF. The CDR3 bases are TGTGCCAGCAGGGCCTACGAGGCCTACGAGCAGTACTTC. The full variable domain, with the rest looked up from reference TRBV2 and TRBJ2-7, is EPEVTQTPSHQVTQMGQEVILRCVPISNHLYFYWYRQILGQKVEFLVSFYNNEISEKSEIFDDQFSVERPDGSNFTLKIRSTKLEDSAMYFCASRAYEAYEQYFGPGTRLTVT.

J is TRBJ1-1 and V is TRBV9, with D perhaps TRBD1 (5 bases). This CDR3 has 13 residues. Germline V CDR1 and CDR2: SGDLS, YYNGEE. V was trimmed by 3 bases and J by 0 bases, leaving 6 bases between them. The CDR3 region is CASSETVNTEAFF. For the CDR3, the DNA is TGTGCCAGCAGCGAGACAGTGAACACTGAAGCTTTCTTT.

The rearrangement uses TRBV6-5 and TRBJ2-7; maybe TRBD2 (6 bases). V gave up 6 bases and J gave up 5 bases, with 14 bases separating them. Germline CDR1 and CDR2: MNHEY and SVGAGI. This CDR3 has 13 amino acids. CDR3 amino acids: CASSPLSGDEQYF. CDR3 coding DNA: TGTGCCAGCAGCCCCTTGTCGGGGGACGAGCAGTACTTC.

V usage is TRBV9 and J usage is TRBJ2-7, with 8 bases that match TRBD1. V was clipped by 3 bases and J by 6 bases; unmatched bases: 5. This CDR3 region has 13 residues. Germline CDR1 SGDLS, CDR2 YYNGEE. CDR3 sequence (DNA): TGTGCCAGCAGCGGACCGGGACAGGCCGAGCAGTACTTC. Its translation: CASSGPGQAEQYF. Supplemented by reference TRBV9 and TRBJ2-7, the full variable domain reads DSGVTQTPKHLITATGQRVTLRCSPRSGDLSVYWYQQSLDQGLQFLIQYYNGEERAKGNILERFSAQQFPDLHSELNLSSLELGDSALYFCASSGPGQAEQYFGPGTRLTVT.

The rearrangement uses TRBV27 and TRBJ1-2; D is uncertain. V was trimmed by 4 bases and J by 6 bases, leaving 18 bases between them. CDR3 length equals 15 residues. Germline assignment: CDR1 MNHEY and CDR2 SMNVEV (reference sequence). The CDR3 DNA is TGTGCCAGCAGTTCCACCCTCGACACACTGGATGGCTACACCTTC. This encodes CASSSTLDTLDGYTF.

This chain links TRBV11-2 with TRBJ1-1; 9 nucleotides line up with TRBD1. This CDR3 contains 14 residues. J lost 5 bases, V lost 4 bases, and 5 bases had no gene match. CDR1 SGHAT and CDR2 FQNNGV come from the germline V gene. CDR3: CASSSDRGLTEAFF. CDR3 bases: TGTGCCAGCAGCTCGGACAGGGGTTTGACTGAAGCTTTCTTT.

To note about this clone: The identical CDR3 is also encoded by other nucleotide sequences in the sample. This rearrangement joins TRBV27 to TRBJ2-7; D gene uncertain. This CDR3 comprises 13 residues. V was clipped by 2 bases and J by 1 base, with 6 bases between them. Germline CDR1 reads MNHEY; CDR2 reads SMNVEV (reference sequence). The CDR3, as DNA: TGTGCCAGCAGTTTAACACCTTCCTACGAGCAGTACTTC. It yields the protein CASSLTPSYEQYF.

J is TRBJ2-3 and V is TRBV29-1; D ambiguous. This CDR3 comprises 13 residues. Deletions cut 3 bases from V and 2 bases from J, with 9 bases between. The germline V gene encodes CDR1 SQVTM and CDR2 ANQGSEA. The CDR3 sequence: CSVEGGDTDTQYF. In nucleotides, the CDR3 is TGCAGCGTTGAGGGCGGTGACACAGATACGCAGTATTTT.

The rearrangement joins TRBV19 to TRBJ2-3; 9 positions match TRBD2. Germline CDR1 and CDR2: LNHDA and SQIVND (reference sequence). The CDR3 spans 17 residues. V shed 5 bases and J 0 bases; nucleotides not matched to a gene: 9. CDR3 sequence: CASSDRLAEHSTDTQYF. Here the CDR3 DNA reads TGTGCCAGTAGTGACCGACTAGCGGAACATAGCACAGATACGCAGTATTTT.

This sequence joins TRBV5-1 and TRBJ1-1; D is possibly TRBD1 (6 bases). V was pared by 6 bases and J by 1 base, with 16 bases between. CDR3 length: 15 amino acids. Germline CDR1 is SGHRS and CDR2 is YFSETQ. The CDR3 sequence is CASNPGATGNTEAFF. In DNA form, the CDR3 reads TGCGCCAGCAATCCGGGGGCAACCGGGAACACTGAAGCTTTCTTT.

The chain is built from TRBV5-8 and TRBJ1-1, with TRBD1 matching over 8 bases. Germline V gives CDR1 SGHTS, CDR2 YDEGEE. Trimming removed 4 bases from V and 2 bases from J; junction bases left unmatched: 4. The CDR3 is 14 amino acids. The CDR3 loop reads CASSPGQGNTEAFF. CDR3 coding DNA: TGTGCCAGCAGCCCCGGACAGGGCAACACTGAAGCTTTCTTT.

J is TRBJ1-6 and V is TRBV21-1. TRBV21-1 is described as a pseudogene. The length of the CDR3 is 22 residues. DNA for the CDR3: TGTGCCAGCAGCCCCCCAGGGACGATCGATCGCCTCGATTGGTCCTATAATTCACCCCTCCACTTT. This codes for CASSPPGTIDRLDWSYNSPLHF.

CDR3 in amino acids: CASSQDQHRLGTDTQYF. For the CDR3, the DNA is TGCGCCAGCAGCCAAGATCAGCACCGGTTGGGCACAGATACGCAGTATTTT. This sequence joins TRBV4-1 and TRBJ2-3, with D hard to call. Germline CDR1 is MGHRA and CDR2 is YSYEKL. The ends were cut back, 0 bases at V and 1 base at J, with 14 bases in the middle. CDR3 length equals 17 residues.

The chain recombines TRBV4-1 with TRBJ1-6; 7 nucleotides line up with TRBD1. This CDR3 is built from 14 residues. V trimming: 1 base; J trimming: 10 bases; junction bases outside the gene matches: 4. Per germline, CDR1 MGHRA and CDR2 YSYEKL. CDR3 sequence (DNA): TGCGCCAGCAGCCAAGCACAGGGGAGCTCACCCCTCCACTTT. Its protein is CASSQAQGSSPLHF.

This clone came up once. The genes are TRBV13 and TRBJ2-5, with D possibly being TRBD2 (5 bases). There are 14 residues in the CDR3. The ends were cut back, 1 base at V and 4 bases at J, with 10 bases in the middle. The germline CDR1 and CDR2 sequences are PRHDT and FYEKMQ (reference sequence). DNA of the CDR3: TGTGCCAGCAGCTTAGTGGCTCGGGGAGAGACCCAGTACTTC. Translation: CASSLVARGETQYF.

The chain employs TRBV7-3 and TRBJ1-1; D call uncertain. Trimming removed 3 bases from V and 1 base from J, with 6 bases in between. In germline, CDR1 is SGHTA, CDR2 FQGTGA. The CDR3 totals 13 residues. CDR3 in amino acids: CASSFFPNTEAFF. The CDR3 DNA sequence: TGTGCCAGCAGCTTTTTCCCGAACACTGAAGCTTTCTTT.

The chain's CDR3 is CASSLGTGDYGYTF. The CDR3 bases are TGTGCCAGCAGCCTAGGGACAGGCGATTATGGCTACACCTTC. The chain joins TRBV11-2 to TRBJ1-2; 8 positions agree with TRBD1. The CDR3 covers 14 residues. Germline CDR1 and CDR2: SGHAT and FQNNGV. The V segment lost 5 bases and the J segment 5 bases; nucleotides outside the gene matches: 7.

The chain uses TRBV13 and TRBJ2-5; the D gene is possibly TRBD2 (5 bases). Trimming cost V 0 bases and J 4 bases, with 9 bases left between them. CDR1 is PRHDT and CDR2 is FYEKMQ in the germline V gene (reference sequence). CDR3 length equals 14 residues. The CDR3 coding sequence is TGTGCCAGCAGCTTAGGGGGGAGCGGAGAGACCCAGTACTTC. Encoded protein: CASSLGGSGETQYF.

The chain employs TRBV7-6 and TRBJ2-1; 10 nucleotides line up with TRBD2. Germline loops: CDR1 SGHVS, CDR2 FNYEAQ. Trimming at V came to 1 base and at J to 10 bases, leaving 1 base not matched to a gene. This CDR3 comprises 13 residues. CDR3 nucleotides: TGTGCCAGCAGCTTAGATAGCGGGGGGGAGCAGTTCTTC. It yields the protein CASSLDSGGEQFF.

This chain joins TRBV15 and TRBJ2-7, with TRBD1 matching 7 bases. V shed 5 bases, J shed 1 base, and the junction held 5 bases outside the gene matches. CDR1 and CDR2 from the germline V gene are LNHNV and YYDKDF (reference sequence). The CDR3 has 14 amino acids. The CDR3 region is CATSLPGQSYEQYF. In DNA form, the CDR3 reads TGTGCCACCAGCTTACCGGGACAGTCCTACGAGCAGTACTTC.

This chain joins TRBV5-4 and TRBJ2-1; D is unresolved. Germline V gene sequence: CDR1 SGHNT, CDR2 YYREEE (reference sequence). The germline V and J ends were trimmed by 0 bases and 8 bases, with 6 bases remaining between them. The CDR3 totals 12 residues. CDR3 nucleotide sequence: TGTGCCAGCAGCTTGGCCGAGGATGAGCAGTTCTTC. Amino acid sequence: CASSLAEDEQFF.

This chain joins TRBV7-2 and TRBJ2-7, with 8 bases that match TRBD2. V lost 4 bases to trimming and J lost 2 bases; unmatched junction nucleotides: 7. The CDR3 contains 15 residues. The germline gives CDR1 SGHTA, CDR2 FQGNSA. The CDR3 region is CASSSLAGGTYEQYF. The CDR3 nucleotides read TGTGCCAGCAGCTCGCTAGCGGGCGGAACCTACGAGCAGTACTTC.

The rearrangement uses TRBV9 and TRBJ2-5; 7 bases are shared with TRBD1. The J call could be wrong; TRBJ2-7 is a better fit for the DNA end. CDR1 and CDR2 from the germline V gene are SGDLS and YYNGEE. This CDR3 has 14 residues. DNA of the CDR3: TGTGCCAGCAGCGTAGGCTCAGGGGGCTACGAGCAGTACTTC. Encoded protein: CASSVGSGGYEQYF.

DNA of the CDR3: TGTGCCATCAGTGGGGGCACTGAAGCTTTCTTT. Encoded protein: CAISGGTEAFF. The chain is built from TRBV10-3 and TRBJ1-1; D remains ambiguous. Germline CDR1 reads ENHRY; CDR2 reads SYGVKD. The CDR3 extends over 11 amino acids. Trimming pared 4 bases from V and 4 bases from J, leaving 4 bases between.

The V gene is TRBV7-3, the J gene TRBJ1-1; possible D gene TRBD1, 6 bases. The V gene's germline CDR1 is SGHTA and CDR2 FQGTGA. Trimming pared 4 bases from V and 4 bases from J, leaving 13 bases between. The CDR3 runs 14 residues. In nucleotides, the CDR3 is TGTGCCAGCAGCTCTCGGGGGGCCGGCACTGAAGCTTTCTTT. It specifies CASSSRGAGTEAFF.

This clone was detected only once. The V and J genes are TRBV5-5 and TRBJ1-1, with 7 bases matching TRBD1. The CDR3 contains 14 residues. V trimming: 4 bases; J trimming: 3 bases; junction bases outside the gene matches: 6. Germline values: CDR1 SGHKS, CDR2 YYEKEE (reference sequence). The CDR3 spells CASSGTDTYTEAFF. CDR3 sequence (DNA): TGTGCCAGCAGCGGGACAGATACCTACACTGAAGCTTTCTTT.

V gene TRBV4-1 combines with J gene TRBJ2-7; no reliable D call. V dropped 4 bases and J dropped 3 bases, with 13 bases sitting between them. In germline, CDR1 is MGHRA, CDR2 YSYEKL. The CDR3 totals 14 residues. In DNA, the CDR3 is TGCGCCAGCAGCCCTCAGTCCGACGGCTACGAGCAGTACTTC. It specifies CASSPQSDGYEQYF.

This chain uses TRBV29-1 with TRBJ1-1; TRBD1 is a possible D gene (6 bases). Trimming took off 3 bases at V and 4 bases at J, with 12 bases between the two ends. Germline V gene lookup returns CDR1 SQVTM and CDR2 ANQGSEA. This CDR3 is 13 amino acids long. The CDR3 is CSVDGGPGTEAFF. The CDR3 DNA reads TGCAGCGTTGATGGGGGGCCTGGCACTGAAGCTTTCTTT.